The source of this TCR beta chain is a study of early T cells in non-severe SARS-CoV-2 infection. The wider study: Bulk RNA isolated from unsorted whole blood underwent sequencing; chains were not paired. Study-level points and caveats: Comparison of clonotypes with VDJdb favored anti-spike CD8 responses while missing private and CD4 specificities.

Unique molecular identifier tags were affixed to discrete cDNA molecules. TCRdb reanalysed the 5' RACE reads using MiXCR and keeps one entry per CDR3 protein. This repertoire shows 25,000 to 30,000 distinct CDR3 sequences, over 4.5% found once; its top ten account for approximately 4.5%. This clonotype appeared many times. Its antigen is unidentified. Germline CDR1 is SQVTM and CDR2 is ANQGSEA. The CDR3 extends over 12 amino acids. Trimming shortened V by 4 bases and J by 0 bases, and 6 bases separated the two germline ends. This sequence originates from an adult who was a healthcare worker with PCR-confirmed SARS-CoV-2 infection or an uninfected control (not recorded which). V gene TRBV29-1 combines with J gene TRBJ1-1; unclear D gene. Sequences were obtained from whole blood. The CDR3 DNA follows: TGCAGCGTTGGTGAAATGAACACTGAAGCTTTCTTT. Protein: CSVGEMNTEAFF.